This TCR beta chain stems from a study of CD8 T cells in ankylosing spondylitis. General observations from the study: Reactive arthritis synovial fluid and blood were previously reported to contain some motif variants. The authors found the disease-linked clones to be CD8+ and relatively rare in peripheral blood. For ankylosing spondylitis blood, a TCR beta motif of about 8 highly homologous variants appeared characteristic.

As the method for making TCR beta libraries, quantitative 5'-RACE with molecular barcodes was used. TCRdb reprocessed the 5' RACE reads via MiXCR and lists one record per CDR3 protein. The sample carries hundreds of thousands of distinct CDR3 sequences, approximately 12% recorded once. As to this clonotype: What it binds is not known.

Germline loops: CDR1 MNHEY, CDR2 SMNVEV (reference sequence). CDR3 length: 14 residues. Trimming removed 6 bases at V and 7 bases at J, with 15 bases between. Source material: blood, either unsorted or a sorted T cell fraction (not recorded which). The V and J genes are TRBV27 and TRBJ2-2, with D perhaps TRBD1 (5 bases). The clonotype originates from a male donor with ankylosing spondylitis. Here the CDR3 reads CASRRTNPGGELFF. CDR3 in DNA: TGTGCCAGCAGGAGGACAAATCCGGGCGGGGAGCTGTTTTTT.